Listed below are T cell receptor beta chains from one sample, sequenced in a study of cytomegalovirus exposure and HLA in healthy donors. Clones were read by immunoSEQ multiplex PCR, and TCRdb kept only the in-frame ones, dropping some. The data hold approximately 140,000 clones, with approximately 70% observed a single time. Specimen: PBMCs. All receptors derive from an older woman in good health and CMV-seropositive. Each CDR3 is given with its conserved first and last residue. Each record gives: V gene, J gene, D gene, clone size, CDR3 protein, CDR3 DNA. A D gene is named only where the DNA matches it firmly. Clone size appears in some rows only: once, few, many, or a class for an expanded clone.

>TRBV19|TRBJ2-1|NA|few
CASNQQGKSYNEQFF
TGTGCCAGTAACCAACAGGGAAAGAGCTACAATGAGCAGTTCTTC
>TRBV7-9|TRBJ2-7|TRBD1|NA
CASSPGGRGLYEQYF
TGTGCCAGCAGCCCAGGGGGCAGGGGGCTCTACGAGCAGTACTTC
>TRBV5-1|TRBJ2-1|TRBD1|NA
CASGPGGPTDEQFF
TGCGCCAGCGGTCCAGGGGGCCCTACGGATGAGCAGTTCTTC
>TRBV7-3|TRBJ2-1|NA|NA
CASSATPGTYNEQFF
TGTGCCAGCAGCGCGACTCCTGGAACCTACAATGAGCAGTTCTTC
>TRBV15|TRBJ2-7|TRBD1|few
CATSRDSQVGGDEQYF
TGTGCCACCAGCAGAGATTCTCAAGTAGGGGGCGACGAGCAGTACTTC
>TRBV19|TRBJ1-3|TRBD1|NA
CASRKDRGTGNTIYF
TGTGCCAGTAGGAAGGACAGGGGTACTGGAAACACCATATATTTT
>TRBV7-9|TRBJ2-3|TRBD2|few
CASSRGLAGYTDTQYF
TGTGCCAGCAGCCGCGGACTAGCGGGGTACACAGATACGCAGTATTTT
>TRBV10-2|TRBJ1-1|TRBD1|few
CASSLQGADEAFF
TGCGCCAGCAGTTTACAGGGGGCAGATGAAGCTTTCTTT
>TRBV2|TRBJ2-5|TRBD2|NA
CASIRTSGGPGRPKYF
TGTGCCAGCATCAGGACTAGCGGGGGGCCGGGGAGACCCAAGTACTTC
>TRBV6-5|TRBJ1-3|NA|NA
CASSSNRYHSGNTIYF
TGTGCCAGCAGTTCCAACAGGTATCACTCTGGAAACACCATATATTTT
>TRBV4-1|TRBJ2-2|TRBD1|once
CASSPQGGQGALRGTGELFF
TGCGCCAGCAGCCCCCAAGGGGGACAGGGGGCCCTTAGAGGGACCGGGGAGCTGTTTTTT
>TRBV7-3|TRBJ1-2|NA|NA
CASSLMGDYGYTF
TGTGCCAGCAGCTTAATGGGCGACTATGGCTACACCTTC
>TRBV6-1|TRBJ1-4|TRBD1|NA
CASRQGEKLFF
TGTGCCAGCCGACAGGGGGAAAAACTGTTTTTT
>TRBV20-1|TRBJ1-1|NA|NA
CSARQGTEAFF
TGCAGTGCTAGACAGGGGACTGAAGCTTTCTTT
>TRBV6-4|TRBJ2-3|NA|NA
CASSAQSLTDTQYF
TGTGCCAGCAGTGCACAGAGTCTCACAGATACGCAGTATTTT
>TRBV9|TRBJ1-1|TRBD1|NA
CASSVSGGTEAFF
TGTGCCAGCAGCGTCTCAGGGGGAACTGAAGCTTTCTTT
>TRBV5-4|TRBJ1-1|NA|NA
CASSTYENTEAFF
TGTGCCAGCAGCACCTACGAGAACACTGAAGCTTTCTTT
>TRBV27|TRBJ2-7|NA|NA
CASSLSQGNSNEQYF
TGTGCCAGCAGTTTATCGCAGGGGAATTCAAACGAGCAGTACTTC
>TRBV6-5|TRBJ1-1|TRBD1|few
CASSYWSGGASTEAFF
TGTGCCAGCAGTTACTGGTCAGGGGGCGCTTCCACTGAAGCTTTCTTT
>TRBV6-5|TRBJ2-5|TRBD2|NA
CASSYSRTSSGETQYF
TGTGCCAGCAGTTACTCCCGGACTAGTTCAGGGGAGACCCAGTACTTC
>TRBV5-4|TRBJ1-6|NA|NA
CASRGQNSPLHF
TGTGCCAGCAGAGGACAAAATTCACCCCTCCACTTT
>TRBV6-1|TRBJ2-3|NA|NA
CASRALSGNTDTQYF
TGTGCCAGCAGGGCCCTGAGCGGTAACACAGATACGCAGTATTTT
>TRBV5-1|TRBJ1-4|TRBD1|NA
CASSLARDREKLFF
TGCGCCAGCAGCTTGGCCCGGGACAGAGAAAAACTGTTTTTT
>TRBV5-1|TRBJ1-6|TRBD1|NA
CASSAEGTGLASPLHF
TGCGCCAGCAGCGCCGAGGGGACAGGGCTGGCTTCACCCCTCCACTTT
>TRBV7-9|TRBJ1-2|NA|NA
CSSSLNGGYTF
TGTTCCAGCAGCTTAAACGGTGGCTACACCTTC
>TRBV21-1|TRBJ2-7|NA|few
CASSKIEQQGAEEQYF
TGTGCCAGCAGCAAAATAGAACAACAGGGGGCTGAAGAGCAGTACTTC
>TRBV7-3|TRBJ1-2|TRBD1|NA
CASSPGQGNNYGYTF
TGTGCCAGCAGCCCCGGACAGGGAAACAACTATGGCTACACCTTC
>TRBV4-2|TRBJ2-3|TRBD2|NA
CASSQLLGEAGATDTQYF
TGTGCCAGCAGCCAACTCCTCGGGGAAGCGGGGGCTACAGATACGCAGTATTTT
>TRBV7-3|TRBJ1-2|TRBD1|once
CASSSDRRDGYTF
TGTGCCAGCAGCTCGGACAGGCGGGATGGCTACACCTTC
>TRBV10-1|TRBJ2-7|NA|NA
CASSEGPGSYEQYF
TGCGCCAGCAGTGAGGGGCCGGGGAGCTACGAGCAGTACTTC
>TRBV6-4|TRBJ2-1|TRBD2|NA
CASAPGLAGNNEQFF
TGTGCCAGCGCCCCCGGACTAGCGGGGAACAATGAGCAGTTCTTC
>TRBV6-1|TRBJ2-7|TRBD1|few
CASSELTGVYYEQYF
TGTGCCAGCAGTGAATTGACAGGGGTTTACTACGAGCAGTACTTC
>TRBV7-9|TRBJ1-1|TRBD1|NA
CASSRDRGTMNTEAFF
TGTGCCAGCAGCCGGGACAGGGGAACCATGAACACTGAAGCTTTCTTT
>TRBV15|TRBJ1-5|NA|few
CATSAHMNQPQHF
TGTGCCACCAGCGCCCACATGAATCAGCCCCAGCATTTT
>TRBV5-1|TRBJ1-2|TRBD1|NA
CASSTGTGNNGYTF
TGCGCCAGCAGCACCGGGACAGGCAATAATGGCTACACCTTC
>TRBV5-4|TRBJ2-1|TRBD2|NA
CASSLAAGGLPYNEQFF
TGTGCCAGCAGCTTGGCAGCGGGGGGGCTCCCATACAATGAGCAGTTCTTC